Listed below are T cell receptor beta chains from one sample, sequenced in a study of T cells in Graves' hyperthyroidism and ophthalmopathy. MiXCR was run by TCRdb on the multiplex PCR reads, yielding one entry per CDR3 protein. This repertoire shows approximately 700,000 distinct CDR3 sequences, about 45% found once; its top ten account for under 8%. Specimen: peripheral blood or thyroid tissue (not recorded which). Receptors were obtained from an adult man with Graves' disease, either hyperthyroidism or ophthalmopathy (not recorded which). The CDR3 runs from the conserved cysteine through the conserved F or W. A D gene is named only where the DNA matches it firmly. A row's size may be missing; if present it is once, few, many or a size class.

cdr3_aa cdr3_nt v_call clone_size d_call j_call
CSARAELAGGPRETQYF TGCAGTGCTAGAGCCGAGCTTGCGGGAGGGCCGAGGGAGACCCAGTACTTC TRBV20-1 - TRBD2 TRBJ2-5
CASRISNRAEQYF TGTGCCAGCAGAATTTCAAACAGGGCCGAGCAGTACTTC TRBV6-5 few - TRBJ2-7
CSAMHGQGASQPQHF TGCAGTGCCATGCACGGACAGGGGGCTAGTCAGCCCCAGCATTTT TRBV20-1 - TRBD1 TRBJ1-5
CASSDRGVVSPLHF TGTGCCAGCAGTGACAGGGGCGTCGTGTCACCCCTCCACTTT TRBV6-4 - - TRBJ1-6
CASRGVGEITGELFF TGTGCCAGCAGGGGGGTGGGCGAGATCACCGGGGAGCTGTTTTTT TRBV7-2 - - TRBJ2-2
CSVEGPAYYGYTF TGCAGCGTTGAAGGTCCGGCCTACTATGGCTACACCTTC TRBV29-1 many - TRBJ1-2
CATSRERQATNEKLFF TGTGCCACCAGCAGAGAGAGACAGGCAACTAATGAAAAACTGTTTTTT TRBV15 - - TRBJ1-4
CASSVDRDDEKLFF TGTGCCAGCAGCGTCGACAGGGATGATGAAAAACTGTTTTTT TRBV12-3/TRBV12-4 - TRBD1 TRBJ1-4
CASSEEDSDQPQHF TGTGCCAGCAGTGAGGAGGACTCTGACCAGCCCCAGCATTTT TRBV25-1 once - TRBJ1-5
CASSLTQQETQYF TGTGCCAGCAGCTTAACACAGCAAGAGACCCAGTACTTC TRBV7-9 many - TRBJ2-5
CASSSTSGNPEQYF TGTGCCAGCAGCTCCACTAGCGGGAACCCCGAGCAGTACTTC TRBV5-5 - TRBD2 TRBJ2-7
CASSMAGAGETQYF TGTGCCAGTAGTATGGCCGGGGCCGGTGAGACCCAGTACTTC TRBV19 - - TRBJ2-5
CASRDTLFF TGTGCTTCCCGGGACACGCTGTTTTTT TRBV2 - - TRBJ1-4
CVSSLALGSYGYTF TGTGTCAGCAGTTTAGCGCTAGGATCCTATGGCTACACCTTC TRBV2 - - TRBJ1-2
CASSEKGLAHSTDTQYF TGTGCCAGCAGTGAAAAAGGGCTAGCCCATAGCACAGATACGCAGTATTTT TRBV25-1 few - TRBJ2-3
CASSFRMEYGYTF TGTGCCAGCAGCTTTCGCATGGAATATGGCTACACCTTC TRBV5-4 few - TRBJ1-2
CASSSDGLNTEAFF TGCGCCAGCAGCTCGGACGGTCTTAACACTGAAGCTTTCTTT TRBV5-1 many - TRBJ1-1
CASSDPRGGSYEQYF TGTGCCAGCAGTGACCCCCGGGGAGGAAGCTACGAGCAGTACTTC TRBV2 - - TRBJ2-7
CASSQDEGGGSYEQYF TGCGCCAGCAGCCAAGACGAAGGGGGTGGCTCCTACGAGCAGTACTTC TRBV7-9 - - TRBJ2-7
CASSRDRREAFF TGTGCCAGCAGCCGGGACAGAAGAGAAGCTTTCTTT TRBV7-9 once TRBD1 TRBJ1-1
CASSEWTGDRGEKLFF TGTGCCAGCAGTGAATGGACAGGGGACAGGGGTGAAAAACTGTTTTTT TRBV25-1 many TRBD1 TRBJ1-4
CASSQGDREKETQYF TGTGCCAGCAGCCAAGGGGACAGGGAGAAAGAGACCCAGTACTTC TRBV14 few TRBD1 TRBJ2-5
CASSFEGGGNEKLFF TGTGCCAGCAGCTTTGAGGGAGGGGGTAATGAAAAACTGTTTTTT TRBV7-4 few - TRBJ1-4
CASSLETGTLNTEAFF TGCGCCAGCAGCTTAGAGACAGGGACTCTGAACACTGAAGCTTTCTTT TRBV5-1 few TRBD1 TRBJ1-1
CSSYRQNTEAFF TGCAGCAGTTACAGACAGAACACTGAAGCTTTCTTT TRBV29-1 - - TRBJ1-1
CASSLGGGFGYTF TGTGCCAGCAGTTTAGGCGGAGGGTTTGGCTACACCTTC TRBV12-3/TRBV12-4 - - TRBJ1-2